These 23 T cell receptor beta chains share one sample of origin, sequenced in a study of T cells in Graves' hyperthyroidism and ophthalmopathy. It was RNA transcripts that yielded the amplified TCR beta CDR3 regions. HTBI primers drove first-round RT-PCR of the TCR CDR3. TCRdb re-called the multiplex PCR reads through MiXCR, storing one row per CDR3 protein. The sample includes approximately 690,000 distinct CDR3 sequences, about 14% of them seen just once. Sequenced material: blood. The receptors shown here come from a woman between 45 and 65 years old with Graves' ophthalmopathy.

The chain carries TRBV27 and TRBJ1-4; TRBD1 matches at 7 bases. This CDR3 spans 16 amino acids. Germline V lookup: CDR1 MNHEY, CDR2 SMNVEV (reference sequence). V was pared by 4 bases and J by 0 bases, with 5 bases of the junction left unmatched. The CDR3 protein is CASSSRGTATNEKLFF. Written as DNA, the CDR3 is TGTGCCAGCAGTTCCCGGGGGACAGCAACTAATGAAAAACTGTTTTTT.

The rearrangement joins TRBV5-1 to TRBJ1-4; tentatively, D is TRBD1 (5 bases). Germline V CDR1 and CDR2: SGHRS, YFSETQ. This CDR3 has 15 residues. V was pared by 0 bases and J by 6 bases, with 12 bases between. This chain's CDR3 is CASSLGQWADEKLFF. CDR3 nucleotide sequence: TGCGCCAGCAGCTTGGGACAGTGGGCGGATGAAAAACTGTTTTTT.

This clonotype showed up many times. The chain employs TRBV12-3 or TRBV12-4 and TRBJ2-5; D not certain. The CDR3 extends over 13 amino acids. Trimming stripped 4 bases from V and 4 bases from J, with 10 bases between. The CDR3 DNA reads as TGTGCCAGCAGTTCTAGTCCGGGAGAGACCCAGTACTTC. This gives the protein CASSSSPGETQYF.

This CDR3 reads CATSGPTGANTEAFF. The CDR3 nucleotides read TGTGCCACCAGTGGACCTACAGGGGCGAACACTGAAGCTTTCTTT. The genes are TRBV24-1 and TRBJ1-1; TRBD1 matches 7 bases. The V segment lost 5 bases and the J segment 1 base; nucleotides outside the gene matches: 6. CDR1 is KGHDR, CDR2 SFDVKD, per germline. The CDR3 covers 15 residues.

V gene TRBV4-3 combines with J gene TRBJ2-1, with D perhaps matching TRBD2 (6 bases). The CDR3 spans 17 residues. V lost 4 bases and J lost 0, with 16 bases in between. Germline CDR1 LGHNA, CDR2 YSLEER. DNA of the CDR3: TGCGCCAGCAGCCCAGACGGGACTGACAGCTCCTACAATGAGCAGTTCTTC. Protein: CASSPDGTDSSYNEQFF.

This clonotype appeared a few times. V is TRBV7-6 and J is TRBJ2-5; the D is unclear. The V gene's germline CDR1 is SGHVS and CDR2 FNYEAQ. The V end lost 2 bases, the J end lost 3 bases, and 13 bases lay between the germline ends. The CDR3 runs 15 residues. This CDR3 reads CASSLSGIAEETQYF. The CDR3 region has the DNA TGTGCCAGCAGCTTATCTGGGATCGCCGAAGAGACCCAGTACTTC.

In its sample, this clonotype was seen many times. This chain connects TRBV20-1 to TRBJ2-5, with 10 bases lining up with TRBD2. The germline CDR1 and CDR2 sequences are DFQATT and SNEGSKA (reference sequence). V dropped 3 bases and J dropped 5; count of bases not matched to a gene: 9. The CDR3 consists of 15 residues. The CDR3 sequence is CSARASGGVVETQYF. Here the CDR3 DNA reads TGCAGTGCTAGGGCTAGCGGGGGTGTAGTGGAGACCCAGTACTTC.

This clonotype was counted between two and nine times. This sequence joins TRBV5-1 and TRBJ2-1, with a tentative D call TRBD1 (6 bases). Germline V lookup: CDR1 SGHRS, CDR2 YFSETQ. The CDR3 loop spans 16 amino acids. The V end was cut by 3 bases, the J end by 3 bases, with 16 bases between. The CDR3: CASSYFRDTVYNEQFF. The CDR3 region has the DNA TGCGCCAGCAGCTACTTCCGGGACACGGTCTACAATGAGCAGTTCTTC.

There are many counts of this clonotype. The chain combines TRBV7-2 with TRBJ1-5; D not certain. Trimming pared 2 bases from V and 0 bases from J, leaving 11 bases between. This CDR3 region has 16 residues. The germline CDR1 and CDR2 sequences are SGHTA and FQGNSA. In DNA form, the CDR3 reads TGTGCCAGCAGCTTATCCGGCAGTTATAGCAATCAGCCCCAGCATTTT. It is translated as CASSLSGSYSNQPQHF.

In its sample, this clonotype was seen many times. The V call is TRBV29-1, the J call TRBJ2-1; 11 bases fit TRBD2. J gave up 9 bases and V 4 bases, and 5 bases lay outside the gene matches. The CDR3 extends over 13 amino acids. The germline gives CDR1 SQVTM, CDR2 ANQGSEA. CDR3 bases: TGCAGCGTTGTAGCGGGAGGGCCGGGTGAGCAGTTCTTC. This encodes CSVVAGGPGEQFF.

The chain has TRBV4-3 and TRBJ1-5; D remains unclear. This CDR3 has 13 amino acids. Germline V gives CDR1 LGHNA, CDR2 YSLEER. V dropped 0 bases and J dropped 7 bases, with 7 bases sitting between them. The CDR3 sequence is CASSQDMRQPQHF. CDR3 nucleotides: TGCGCCAGCAGCCAAGATATGAGGCAGCCCCAGCATTTT.

This clonotype was counted ten times or more. For the CDR3, the DNA is TGTGCCAGCAGCAGGGAGGGCTCCAACACCGGGGAGCTGTTTTTT. Its protein is CASSREGSNTGELFF. The rearrangement uses TRBV2 and TRBJ2-2; 7 bases are a match to TRBD2. Trimming removed 6 bases from V and 2 bases from J; junction bases left unmatched: 6. The CDR3 covers 15 residues. CDR1 and CDR2 from the germline V gene are SNHLY and FYNNEI.

The V gene is TRBV20-1, the J gene TRBJ2-5; 10 nucleotides agree with TRBD2. V dropped 8 bases and J dropped 3; count of bases not matched to a gene: 6. CDR3 length: 13 residues. Per germline, CDR1 DFQATT and CDR2 SNEGSKA (reference sequence). CDR3 DNA sequence: TGCAGTCCTGGGACTAGCGCCGAAGAGACCCAGTACTTC. Translation: CSPGTSAEETQYF.

Ten or more counts support this clonotype. The V gene is TRBV20-1, the J gene TRBJ2-1, with 11 bases lining up with TRBD2. Unmatched junction bases numbered 8, after V lost 7 bases and J lost 6 bases. In germline, CDR1 is DFQATT, CDR2 SNEGSKA (reference sequence). The CDR3 runs to 14 residues. The CDR3 DNA follows: TGCAGTGGGGTTTATAGCGGGAGGGTCAATGAGCAGTTCTTC. This encodes CSGVYSGRVNEQFF.

This clonotype was seen ten or more times. The J gene is TRBJ1-4, the V gene TRBV7-2; TRBD1 agrees at 7 bases. Germline assignment: CDR1 SGHTA and CDR2 FQGNSA. J gave up 8 bases and V 5 bases, and 8 bases lay outside the gene matches. The CDR3 has 14 amino acids. Here the CDR3 DNA reads TGTGCCAGCAGCCAAACAGGGGTTGGGGAAAAACTGTTTTTT. It codes for CASSQTGVGEKLFF.

The chain links TRBV19 to TRBJ2-5; 7 nucleotides agree with TRBD2. V shed 1 base and J 0 bases; nucleotides not matched to a gene: 8. Germline lookup yields CDR1 LNHDA and CDR2 SQIVND (reference sequence). The CDR3 totals 17 residues. The CDR3 spells CASSIVTSDWYQETQYF. The DNA of the CDR3 is TGTGCCAGTAGTATAGTTACTAGCGACTGGTACCAAGAGACCCAGTACTTC.

This clonotype was seen repeatedly, ten times or more. The chain uses TRBV7-2 and TRBJ2-5; D uncertain. This CDR3 region has 15 residues. The germline V gene has CDR1 SGHTA and CDR2 FQGNSA. V dropped 7 bases and J dropped 2 bases, with 17 bases sitting between them. The DNA of the CDR3 is TGTGCCAGCACGTGGGCCACCAACCGGCAAGAGACCCAGTACTTC. Its translation is CASTWATNRQETQYF.

The rearrangement links TRBV5-5 to TRBJ2-5; unclear D gene. The germline gives CDR1 SGHKS, CDR2 YYEKEE (reference sequence). Trimming took off 1 base at V and 3 bases at J, with 10 bases between the two ends. This CDR3 is built from 14 residues. This CDR3 reads CASSLSAAEETQYF. CDR3 DNA: TGTGCCAGCAGCTTGTCTGCGGCCGAAGAGACCCAGTACTTC.

V is TRBV18 and J is TRBJ1-5; D is possibly TRBD1 (5 bases). Trimming cost V 1 base and J 6 bases, with 13 bases left between them. The CDR3 consists of 15 residues. Germline loops: CDR1 KGHSH, CDR2 LQKENI. The CDR3 DNA reads as TGTGCCAGCTCACCACGAGGGGAGGCTAGTCAGCCCCAGCATTTT. This sequence encodes CASSPRGEASQPQHF.

DNA of the CDR3: TGCAGTGCTAGTGACCCGGATTACGAGCAGTACTTC. Translated, it gives CSASDPDYEQYF. The rearrangement uses TRBV20-1 and TRBJ2-7; D unclear. Germline loops: CDR1 DFQATT, CDR2 SNEGSKA (reference sequence). The V end lost 3 bases, the J end lost 4 bases, and 10 bases lay between the germline ends. The CDR3 is 12 amino acids.

This clonotype was recorded at least ten times. The chain employs TRBV27 and TRBJ2-1; D uncertain. The CDR3 loop spans 14 amino acids. The V and J ends lost 6 bases and 1 base respectively, with 10 bases between them. The germline V gene encodes CDR1 MNHEY and CDR2 SMNVEV (reference sequence). CDR3 nucleotides: TGTGCCAGCAGGCATGCGGAGTCCTACAATGAGCAGTTCTTC. This gives the protein CASRHAESYNEQFF.

There are many counts of this clonotype. The CDR3 reads CASSYSGSLQETQYF. CDR3 bases: TGTGCCAGCAGTTACTCAGGGTCCCTCCAAGAGACCCAGTACTTC. The V gene is TRBV6-6, the J gene TRBJ2-5; no clear D. Per germline, CDR1 MNHNY and CDR2 SVGAGI (reference sequence). Trimming took 0 bases from V and 1 from J, leaving 9 bases between them. This CDR3 spans 15 amino acids.

This sequence joins TRBV29-1 and TRBJ1-4, with D uncertain. The CDR3 consists of 14 residues. The V gene's germline CDR1 is SQVTM and CDR2 ANQGSEA. V was cut by 1 base and J by 0 bases, with 6 bases left in between. The CDR3 nucleotides are TGCAGCGTTGAAGCGGAGACAACTAATGAAAAACTGTTTTTT. Its protein product is CSVEAETTNEKLFF.